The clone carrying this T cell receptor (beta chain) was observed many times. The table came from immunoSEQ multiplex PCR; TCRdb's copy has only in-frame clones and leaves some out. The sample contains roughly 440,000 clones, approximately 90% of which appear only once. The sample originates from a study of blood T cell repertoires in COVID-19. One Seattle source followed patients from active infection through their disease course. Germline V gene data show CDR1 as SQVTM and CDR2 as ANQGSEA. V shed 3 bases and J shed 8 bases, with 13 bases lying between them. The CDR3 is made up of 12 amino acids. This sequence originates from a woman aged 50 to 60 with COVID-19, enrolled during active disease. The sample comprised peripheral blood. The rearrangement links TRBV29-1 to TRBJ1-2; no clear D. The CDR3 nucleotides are TGCAGCGTTGAGGAGACGGGTTTAGGCTACACCTTC. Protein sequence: CSVEETGLGYTF. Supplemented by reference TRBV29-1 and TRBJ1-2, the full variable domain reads SAVISQKPSRDICQRGTSLTIQCQVDSQVTMMFWYRQQPGQSLTLIATANQGSEATYESGFVIDKFPISRPNLTFSTLTVSNMSPEDSSIYLCSVEETGLGYTFGSGTRLTVV.